Listed below are T cell receptor beta chains from one sample, sequenced in a study of blood T cells in healthy people across ages. TCRdb processed the 5' RACE reads anew with MiXCR; each CDR3 protein has one entry. The sample lists approximately 350,000 distinct CDR3 sequences; 45% to 65% were seen once. The sequenced material came from blood. The receptors were gathered from a man in his 60s in good health. Each CDR3 is given with its conserved first and last residue. A D gene is named only where the DNA matches it firmly. Clone size is shown for a subset of rows, as once, few, many or a class of expanded clone.

TRBJ2-3 TRBV20-1 - - TGCAGTGCTAGTTCGGGGGCAGACACAGATACGCAGTATTTT CSASSGADTDTQYF
TRBJ2-6 TRBV27 - - TGTGCCAGCAGTCCCGGGACCTCTGGGGCCAACGTCCTGACTTTC CASSPGTSGANVLTF
TRBJ2-1 TRBV14 few - TGTGCCAGCAGCCAGGTCCCTTTCTCCGGCTCCTACAATGAGCAGTTCTTC CASSQVPFSGSYNEQFF
TRBJ1-1 TRBV5-1 - - TGCGCCAGCAGCTTTGGGCCGGGTTCGAACACTGAAGCTTTCTTT CASSFGPGSNTEAFF
TRBJ2-1 TRBV29-1 - TRBD1 TGCAGCGTTGATACAGGGGCTACTTACAATGAGCAGTTCTTC CSVDTGATYNEQFF
TRBJ2-1 TRBV2 few - TGTGCCAGCAGTGAGACTAGGGGGAGATACAATGAGCAGTTCTTC CASSETRGRYNEQFF
TRBJ2-1 TRBV25-1 - TRBD1 TGTGCCAGCAGTGTTCAGGGGGCCTACAATGAGCAGTTCTTC CASSVQGAYNEQFF
TRBJ2-3 TRBV12-3/TRBV12-4 - TRBD2 TGTGCCAGCAAACTTAGCGGGAGTGGCCCAGATACGCAGTATTTT CASKLSGSGPDTQYF
TRBJ2-5 TRBV11-2 - TRBD1 TGTGCCAGCAGCTCTAATTACAGGGGAGAGACCCAGTACTTC CASSSNYRGETQYF
TRBJ1-6 TRBV20-1 many - TGCAGTGCCAACCATAACGGGGGCATGGGTTCACCCCTCCACTTT CSANHNGGMGSPLHF
TRBJ2-6 TRBV12-3/TRBV12-4 few - TGTGCCAGCAACATTTTCGGGGCCAACGTCCTGACTTTC CASNIFGANVLTF
TRBJ2-1 TRBV29-1 many TRBD1 TGCAGCGGCTACAGGGGGCATTCCCACAATGAGCAGTTCTTC CSGYRGHSHNEQFF
TRBJ2-1 TRBV5-1 - TRBD1 TGCGCCAGCAGCCCCCGGGACAGTCTTAAAGAGGGACAGTTCTTC CASSPRDSLKEGQFF
TRBJ2-5 TRBV27 - - TGTGCCAGCAGTACTGGGAGCGGGTCCCAAGAGACCCAGTACTTC CASSTGSGSQETQYF
TRBJ2-7 TRBV3-1 - - TGTGCCAGCAGCCCGACCCGGACTGGGGGTGAGCAGTACTTC CASSPTRTGGEQYF
TRBJ2-1 TRBV6-4 once - TGTGCCAGCAGTGACTACAAGCGGGTGGGGCAGTTCTTC CASSDYKRVGQFF
TRBJ2-5 TRBV28 few - TGTGCCAGCAGTTTATTGGGGGAACATAAGTACTTC CASSLLGEHKYF
TRBJ2-7 TRBV6-5 - - TGTGCCACCCGGAAACCTGCGGTCCACGAGCAGTACTTC CATRKPAVHEQYF
TRBJ1-1 TRBV7-9 - - TGTGCCAGCAGCTTAGACGGGGGGCGAAACACTGAAGCTTTCTTT CASSLDGGRNTEAFF
TRBJ2-7 TRBV20-1 - TRBD1 TGCAGTGCTCCCAGGACAGGGAGGAGCTCCTACGAGCAGTACTTC CSAPRTGRSSYEQYF
TRBJ2-7 TRBV20-1 - - TGCAGTGCTAAGGAGGGAAGTAATTCCCGCGAGCAGTACTTC CSAKEGSNSREQYF
TRBJ1-5 TRBV25-1 - - TGTGCCAGCAGTGAAACCGAGAATCAGCCCCAGCATTTT CASSETENQPQHF
TRBJ1-2 TRBV12-3/TRBV12-4 - - TGTGCCAGCAGTTTAGGAACAGGGAGGCTTGGATCGGGCTACACCTTC CASSLGTGRLGSGYTF
TRBJ2-7 TRBV5-1 many TRBD1 TGCGCCAGCAGCTTGGCCCCGGGACAGCCCTACGAGCAGTACTTC CASSLAPGQPYEQYF